This TCR beta chain was identified in a study of OX40 agonist ivuxolimab in advanced cancers. The assay was immunoSEQ multiplex PCR, and TCRdb's table has in-frame clones only and misses some. The sample records some 15,000 clones, roughly 73% being singletons. CDR3 size: 12 residues. Trimming took 5 bases from V and 5 from J, leaving 10 bases between them. Germline CDR1 reads LNHNV; CDR2 reads YYDKDF (reference sequence). The chain uses TRBV15 and TRBJ2-7, with D possibly being TRBD1 or TRBD2 (5 bases each). The sequencing here drew on CD4+ or CD8+ T cells sorted from blood, taken in a trial of the OX40 agonist ivuxolimab. This receptor was obtained from an adult with an advanced solid tumor such as melanoma, head and neck, liver or kidney cancer. Here the CDR3 reads CATSLGDDEQYF. The CDR3 DNA reads TGTGCCACCAGCTTAGGGGACGACGAGCAGTACTTC.